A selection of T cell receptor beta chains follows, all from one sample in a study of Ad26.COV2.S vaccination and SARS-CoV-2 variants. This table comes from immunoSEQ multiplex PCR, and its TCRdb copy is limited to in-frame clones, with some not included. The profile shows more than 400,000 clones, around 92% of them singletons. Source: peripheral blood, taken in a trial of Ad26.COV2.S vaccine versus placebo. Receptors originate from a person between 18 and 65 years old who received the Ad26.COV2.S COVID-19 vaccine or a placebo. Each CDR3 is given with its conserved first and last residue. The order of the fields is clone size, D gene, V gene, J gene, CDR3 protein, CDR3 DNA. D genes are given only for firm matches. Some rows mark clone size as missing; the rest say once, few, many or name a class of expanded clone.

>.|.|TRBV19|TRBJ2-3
CASSRYSGTDTQYF
TGTGCCAGTAGTAGATATTCGGGCACAGATACGCAGTATTTT
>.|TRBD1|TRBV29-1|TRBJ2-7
CSVGDRYEQYF
TGCAGCGTAGGGGACAGATACGAGCAGTACTTC
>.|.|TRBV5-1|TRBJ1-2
CASSLEGSRRIF
TGCGCCAGCAGCTTGGAAGGTTCTAGACGTATCTTC
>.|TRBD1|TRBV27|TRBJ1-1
CASIVWTGMNTEAFF
TGTGCCAGCATAGTATGGACAGGGATGAACACTGAAGCTTTCTTT
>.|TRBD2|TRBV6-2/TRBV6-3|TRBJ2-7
CASSPPRAGGEQYF
TGTGCCAGCAGCCCACCCCGAGCGGGGGGAGAGCAGTACTTC
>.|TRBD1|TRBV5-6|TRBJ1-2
CASSKQGHGYGYTF
TGTGCCAGCAGCAAACAGGGGCACGGCTATGGCTACACCTTC
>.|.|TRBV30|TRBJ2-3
CAWSARGWGHSTDTQYF
TGTGCCTGGAGTGCCCGAGGTTGGGGACATAGCACAGATACGCAGTATTTT
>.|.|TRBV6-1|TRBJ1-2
CASSYNYGYTF
TGTGCCAGCAGTTATAACTATGGCTACACCTTC
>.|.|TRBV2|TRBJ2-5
CASSLGLQETQYF
TGTGCCAGCAGTTTGGGGCTCCAAGAGACCCAGTACTTC
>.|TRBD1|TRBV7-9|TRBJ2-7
CASSSMGQGTYEQYF
TGTGCCAGCAGCTCTATGGGACAGGGAACCTACGAGCAGTACTTC
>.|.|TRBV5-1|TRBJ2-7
CASSLAVLSSYEQYF
TGCGCCAGCAGCTTGGCTGTCCTTTCCTCCTACGAGCAGTACTTC
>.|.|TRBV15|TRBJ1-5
CATSRSLQNQPQHF
TGTGCCACCAGCAGGAGCCTACAAAATCAGCCCCAGCATTTT
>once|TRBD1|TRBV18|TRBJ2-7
CASSPVQGGSYEQYF
TGTGCCAGCTCACCAGTACAGGGGGGCTCCTACGAGCAGTACTTC
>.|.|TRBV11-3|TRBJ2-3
CASSPGQSTDTQYF
TGTGCCAGCAGCCCTGGACAGAGCACAGATACGCAGTATTTT
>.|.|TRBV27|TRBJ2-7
CASSPRGSYEQYF
TGTGCCAGCAGCCCACGGGGATCCTACGAGCAGTACTTC
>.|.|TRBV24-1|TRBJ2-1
CATSESGSSYNEQFF
TGTGCCACCAGTGAGTCTGGAAGCTCCTACAATGAGCAGTTCTTC
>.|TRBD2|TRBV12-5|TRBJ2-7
CASGLASSGGASVAAYEQYF
TGTGCTAGTGGTTTGGCCTCTAGCGGGGGGGCCTCCGTGGCGGCATACGAGCAGTACTTC
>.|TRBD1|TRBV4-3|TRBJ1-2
CASSQDISRDRDLYNYGYTF
TGCGCCAGCAGCCAAGATATATCCCGGGACAGGGATCTATATAATTATGGCTACACCTTC
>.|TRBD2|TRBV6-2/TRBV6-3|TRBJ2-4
CASSPGGLSNIQYF
TGTGCCAGCAGTCCGGGGGGGCTAAGTAACATTCAGTACTTC
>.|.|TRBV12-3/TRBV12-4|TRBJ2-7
CASSFGSSYEQYF
TGTGCCAGCAGTTTCGGTAGCTCCTACGAGCAGTACTTC
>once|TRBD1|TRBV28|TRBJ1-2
CASRRDSPIYGYTF
TGTGCCAGCAGGAGGGACAGCCCAATTTATGGCTACACCTTC
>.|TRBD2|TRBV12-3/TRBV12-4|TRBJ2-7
CASSSAGEYEQYF
TGTGCCAGCAGTTCAGCGGGGGAGTACGAGCAGTACTTC
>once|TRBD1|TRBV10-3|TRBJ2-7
CAISAWTGAREQYF
TGTGCCATCAGTGCCTGGACAGGGGCGAGAGAGCAGTACTTC
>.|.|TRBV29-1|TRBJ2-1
CSVKRTEVAYNEQFF
TGCAGCGTCAAAAGGACAGAAGTCGCCTACAATGAGCAGTTCTTC
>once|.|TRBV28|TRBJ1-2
CASLMSGANYGYTF
TGTGCCAGCCTTATGTCGGGAGCTAACTATGGCTACACCTTC
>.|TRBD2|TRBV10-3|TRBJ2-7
CAIGELSGGHTYEQYF
TGTGCCATCGGCGAACTTAGCGGGGGGCATACCTACGAGCAGTACTTC
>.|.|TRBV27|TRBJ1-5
CASTQTWGLGQPQHF
TGTGCCAGCACACAAACGTGGGGGTTAGGGCAGCCCCAGCATTTT
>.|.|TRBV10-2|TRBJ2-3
CASREGFSGHTDTQYF
TGCGCCAGCAGGGAGGGGTTTAGCGGCCACACAGATACGCAGTATTTT
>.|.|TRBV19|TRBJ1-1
CASQTRAGFDTEAFF
TGTGCCAGTCAAACTCGGGCAGGGTTCGACACTGAAGCTTTCTTT
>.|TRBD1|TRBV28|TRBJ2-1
CASRHQTGRSYNEQFF
TGTGCCAGCAGGCACCAGACAGGGAGAAGCTACAATGAGCAGTTCTTC
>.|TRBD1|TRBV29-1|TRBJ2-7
CSVGGERGSYEQYF
TGCAGCGTAGGGGGCGAAAGGGGATCCTACGAGCAGTACTTC
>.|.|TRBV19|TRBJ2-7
CASSIRAGSYEQYF
TGTGCCAGTAGTATTCGGGCGGGTTCCTACGAGCAGTACTTC